This T cell receptor (beta chain) was captured in a study of beta chain features in type 1 diabetes. Expressed TCRB transcripts got sequenced, as all isolated RNA was reverse transcribed. The data were produced by immunoSEQ multiplex PCR, yet TCRdb's version contains in-frame clones alone and is incomplete. The sample has around 170,000 clones; over 7.5% are singletons. Germline V gene data show CDR1 as MNHNS and CDR2 as SASEGT. This CDR3 comprises 15 residues. V lost 5 bases to trimming and J lost 0 bases; unmatched junction nucleotides: 5. V and J are TRBV6-1 and TRBJ1-1; 8 nucleotides match TRBD1. The sequence was obtained from a woman younger than 30 in good health. The material sequenced was central memory CD4+ T cells from blood. The chain's CDR3 is CASSLGDRMNTEAFF. The CDR3 nucleotides read TGTGCCAGCAGTTTAGGGGACAGGATGAACACTGAAGCTTTCTTT.